This TCR beta chain was recorded in a study of cytomegalovirus exposure and HLA in healthy donors. Study results and caveats: Some V segments could not be told apart, so they were left out, TRBV6-2 and TRBV6-3 among them.

The PCR made use of 60 Vbeta and 13 Jbeta primers. Only in-frame clones appear in the TCRdb table, and some are missing; sequencing was by immunoSEQ multiplex PCR. The repertoire has under 150,000 clones, around three quarters of them found once; the top ten carry approximately 0.97%. Germline V CDR1 and CDR2: MGHRA, YSYEKL. The CDR3 loop spans 17 amino acids. The V end lost 0 bases, the J end lost 6 bases, and 20 bases lay between the germline ends. On this clone: Its antigen is unknown.

Sample: PBMCs. V is TRBV4-1 and J is TRBJ1-2; D is possibly TRBD1 (6 bases). This clonotype was obtained from a man between 18 and 35 years old in good health and CMV-seronegative. CDR3 in DNA: TGCGCCAGCAGCCAAGATTTCTCAGGGGATCTGGTGAATGGCTACACCTTC. Residues: CASSQDFSGDLVNGYTF.